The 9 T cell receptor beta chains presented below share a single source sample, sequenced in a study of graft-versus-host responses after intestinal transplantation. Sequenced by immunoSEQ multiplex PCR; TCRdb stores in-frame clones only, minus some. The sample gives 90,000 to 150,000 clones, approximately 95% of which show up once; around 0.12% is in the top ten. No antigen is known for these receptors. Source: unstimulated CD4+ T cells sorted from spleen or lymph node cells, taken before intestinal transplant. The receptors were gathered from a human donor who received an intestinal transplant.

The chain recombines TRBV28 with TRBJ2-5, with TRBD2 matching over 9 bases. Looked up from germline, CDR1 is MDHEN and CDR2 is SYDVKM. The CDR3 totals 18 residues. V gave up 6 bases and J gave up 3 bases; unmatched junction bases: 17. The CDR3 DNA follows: TGTGCCAGCAGCCCCCCGGGGTCGCTAGCGGGATTAGAAGAGACCCAGTACTTC. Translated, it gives CASSPPGSLAGLEETQYF. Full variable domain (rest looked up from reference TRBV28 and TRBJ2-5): DVKVTQSSRYLVKRTGEKVFLECVQDMDHENMFWYRQDPGLGLRLIYFSYDVKMKEKGDIPEGYSVSREKKERFSLILESASTNQTSMYLCASSPPGSLAGLEETQYFGPGTRLLVL.

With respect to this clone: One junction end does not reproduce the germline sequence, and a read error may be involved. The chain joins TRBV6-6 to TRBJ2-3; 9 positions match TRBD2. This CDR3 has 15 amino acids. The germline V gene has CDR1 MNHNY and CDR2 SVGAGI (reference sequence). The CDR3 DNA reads TGTGCCAGCCGACGACTCGGGACTAGCACCGATACGCAGTATTTT. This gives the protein CASRRLGTSTDTQYF.

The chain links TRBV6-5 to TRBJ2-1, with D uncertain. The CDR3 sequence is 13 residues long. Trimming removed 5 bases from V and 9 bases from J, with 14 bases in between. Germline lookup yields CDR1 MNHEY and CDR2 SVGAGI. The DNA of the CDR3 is TGTGCCAGCAGTCCCACCGTGAAAGTTGAGCAGTTCTTC. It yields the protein CASSPTVKVEQFF.

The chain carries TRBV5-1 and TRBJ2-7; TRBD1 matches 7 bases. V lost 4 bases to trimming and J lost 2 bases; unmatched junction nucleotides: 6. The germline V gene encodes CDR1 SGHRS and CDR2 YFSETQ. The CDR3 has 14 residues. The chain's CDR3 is CASSVTGNTYEQYF. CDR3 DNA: TGCGCCAGCAGCGTGACAGGGAACACCTACGAGCAGTACTTC.

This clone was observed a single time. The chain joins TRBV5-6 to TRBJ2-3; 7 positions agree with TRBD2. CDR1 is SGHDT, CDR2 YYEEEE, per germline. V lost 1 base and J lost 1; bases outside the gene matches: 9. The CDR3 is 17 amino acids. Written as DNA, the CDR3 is TGTGCCAGCAGCTTGCTTGGAAGGGAGGGCGGCACAGATACGCAGTATTTT. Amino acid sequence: CASSLLGREGGTDTQYF.

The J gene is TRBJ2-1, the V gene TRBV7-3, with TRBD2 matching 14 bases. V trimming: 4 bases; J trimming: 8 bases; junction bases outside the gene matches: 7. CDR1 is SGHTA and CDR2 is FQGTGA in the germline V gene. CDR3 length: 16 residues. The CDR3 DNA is TGTGCCAGCAGCTCCTCCGGGACTAGCGGGAGCTATGAGCAGTTCTTC. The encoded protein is CASSSSGTSGSYEQFF.

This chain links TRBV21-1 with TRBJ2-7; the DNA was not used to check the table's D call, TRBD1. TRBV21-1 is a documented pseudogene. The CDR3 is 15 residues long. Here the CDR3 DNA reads TGTGCCAGCAGCAACCTAGGACAGGGCACCTACGAGCAGTACTTC. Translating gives CASSNLGQGTYEQYF.

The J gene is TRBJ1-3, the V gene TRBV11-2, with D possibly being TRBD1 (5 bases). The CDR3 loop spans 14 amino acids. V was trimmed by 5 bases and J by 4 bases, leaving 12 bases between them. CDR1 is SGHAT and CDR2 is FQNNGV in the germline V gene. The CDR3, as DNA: TGTGCCAGCAGCCCGCCGGGGGGAGGAAACACCATATATTTT. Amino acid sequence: CASSPPGGGNTIYF. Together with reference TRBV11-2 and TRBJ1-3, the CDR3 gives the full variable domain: EAGVAQSPRYKIIEKRQSVAFWCNPISGHATLYWYQQILGQGPKLLIQFQNNGVVDDSQLPKDRFSAERLKGVDSTLKIQPAKLEDSAVYLCASSPPGGGNTIYFGEGSWLTVV.

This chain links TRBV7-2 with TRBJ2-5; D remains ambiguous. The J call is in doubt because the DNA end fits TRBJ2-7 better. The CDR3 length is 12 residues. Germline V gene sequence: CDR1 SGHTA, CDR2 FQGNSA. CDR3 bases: TGTGCCAGCAGCTGGGTAAACTACGAGCAGTACTTC. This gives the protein CASSWVNYEQYF.